This T cell receptor beta chain originates from a study of early T cells in non-severe SARS-CoV-2 infection (dated by TCRdb to 2020 to 2022). In terms of the full investigation: TCR sequencing used bulk RNA from unsorted whole blood, so alpha and beta chains could not be paired. The paper's findings and limits, for the study overall: Matching against VDJdb was skewed toward anti-spike CD8 responses, likely underestimated virus-specific expansions, and missed private and CD4 specificities.

The junction shows trimming of 0 bases on V and 5 bases on J, plus 6 bases between the germline ends. Looking up the germline V gene yields CDR1 SGHTA and CDR2 FQGNSA. From its cysteine to its phenylalanine, the CDR3 spans 13 amino acids. The DNA shown is the 39-base CDR3, in frame from base 1. The study was a case-control design nested within a healthcare worker cohort in London, UK, with weekly nasopharyngeal swab PCR tests and blood sampling. Healthcare workers were recruited between 23 and 31 March 2020, during the week of the UK lockdown, and were followed weekly for up to about 15 weeks. The protocol used for the library was 5' RACE. TCRdb names NextSeq 500 as the instrument used. Unique molecular identifiers were attached to individual cDNA molecules in the TCR library protocol so that sequencing error and PCR bias could be corrected. Both TCR alpha and beta chains were sequenced, and tight co-correlation was observed between alpha and beta sequence abundances in each sample. Turning to the authors' computational methods: Decombinator V4 was used to annotate the V gene, J gene and CDR3 of the TCR sequences. Expanded TCRs were defined as changing significantly between any two time points under a Poisson model with p below 0.0001. TCR abundances were normalised to the total number of TCRs sequenced per sample and were expressed as counts per million. TRAV1-2 paired with TRAJ12, TRAJ20 or TRAJ33 defined MAIT TCRs, while TRAV10 paired with TRAJ18 defined iNKT TCRs. VDJdb, accessed 1 November 2021, was searched for CMV, EBV and SARS-CoV-2 annotated TCRs, with TCRs annotated for multiple antigens excluded. The raw public data were reprocessed by TCRdb itself: fastp quality trimming at Q25, MiXCR clonotype calling, in-frame beta chains only. CDR3 protein sequences are deduplicated, and each keeps its most common genes and DNA. The V and J calls and clone size are TCRdb's, not the authors'. This sample gives under 80,000 distinct CDR3 sequences in total; 10% to 15% of them show up just once. Approximately 4.8% of the sample is held by the ten biggest clonotypes.

Comments on this clonotype: The target of this receptor is not known. Base qualities are not provided; no much larger clone lies one nucleotide away.

The receptor comes from an adult who was a healthcare worker with PCR-confirmed SARS-CoV-2 infection or an uninfected control (not recorded which). The chain was built from TRBV7-2 and TRBJ2-3; the D gene cannot be resolved reliably. The specimen was whole blood. In nucleotide form, the sequence is TGTGCCAGCAGCTTAGCCTGGGGAGATACGCAGTATTTT. Translated, this gives CASSLAWGDTQYF.